This T cell receptor (beta chain) is from a study of blood T cell repertoires in COVID-19 (dated by TCRdb to the early 2020s). About the study as a whole: Samples covering the acute and convalescent phases of COVID-19 were provided by collaborators in the United States, Italy and Spain. The material from the prospective study consisted of cDNA or gDNA derived from T cells, B-cell-depleted T cells, or PBMCs. Subjects who had been exposed to COVID-19, were actively infected with it, or had recovered from it provided the deeply sampled blood TCRbeta repertoires that made up the dataset. The repertoires were released in a freely available public database intended as a resource for research on the immune response to SARS-CoV-2. Samples were obtained from the ongoing ImmuneRACE study (first 160 participants) and from about 1,300 subjects provided by 6 global collaborators. A de-identified subject ID, COVID-19 status, age in years and sex were almost always included in the sample metadata. Where HLA class I and class II types were available, the types were taken from metadata supplied by the sample provider, not from assay-based typing. Overall study outcomes, separate from this receptor: How much clinical and demographic metadata was included differed by source and by participant, and the metadata was provided uncurated.

TCRbeta CDR3 regions were amplified from genomic DNA using the immunoSEQ Assay, a bias-controlled multiplex PCR. On the authors' methods: The number of nucleated cells in each sample was estimated from the amplification of reference gene primers within the assay. To quantify the absolute abundance of each unique TCRbeta CDR3 rearrangement, sequence reads were collapsed and filtered. For each sample, productive Simpson clonality was calculated by taking the square root of Simpson's diversity index across productive rearrangements. TCRdb obtained this table from immuneACCESS and retained in-frame rearrangements with V and J assigned. These tables miss some clones; where compared with another copy, unresolved V genes account for less than half of the shortfall, and the remainder is unexplained. V, J and clone size derive from that table, while D and trimming were established from the DNA sequence. The sample has fewer than 250,000 clones on record, 70% to 90% of them singletons. Of the sample, around 0.89% falls within the top ten clones.

As to this clone: Its antigen is currently not known. No qualities accompany the bases; no much larger clone lies one base away.

The collaborating institutions used their own protocols to collect whole blood in K2EDTA tubes. For TCRbeta analysis, collaborators shipped samples as frozen whole blood, isolated PBMCs, or DNA extracted from either of those sample types. From the cysteine through the phenylalanine, the CDR3 covers 13 amino acids. This entry keeps only the CDR3 DNA: 39 bases, framed from base 1. V sheds 6 bases and J sheds 1 base, leaving 9 bases between their ends. The chain joins TRBV12-3 or TRBV12-4 to TRBJ1-1; the best D guess is TRBD1, with 5 bases matching. Sequencing used peripheral blood. The receptor comes from a man in his forties with acute or convalescent COVID-19. The DNA is as follows: TGTGCCAGCAGATTGGGGGGGAACACTGAAGCTTTCTTT. It specifies CASRLGGNTEAFF.